This T cell receptor beta chain was captured by sequencing in a study of cytomegalovirus exposure and HLA in healthy donors. Researchers ran the PCR with 60 Vbeta and 13 Jbeta primers. Clones were sequenced by immunoSEQ multiplex PCR, and TCRdb holds only the in-frame ones, with some missing. Of under 150,000 clones in the sample, more than 75% were seen once. V shed 5 bases and J shed 3 bases, with 17 bases lying between them. Germline-derived CDR1 and CDR2 are SEHNR and FQNEAQ (reference sequence). The CDR3 sequence is 16 residues long. Sequenced sample: PBMCs. The chain is built from TRBV7-9 and TRBJ1-3; D is possibly TRBD1 (6 bases). This TCR came from a woman in her 40s in good health and CMV-seropositive. The CDR3 DNA reads TGTGCCAGCAGCGGCCGGACAGCTTCAGGTGGAAACACCATATATTTT. It codes for CASSGRTASGGNTIYF.